The TCR beta chain under discussion was sequenced for a study of T cells after posttransplantation cyclophosphamide. Findings and limits, study-wide: Skin or GI-infiltrating T cells shared few TRB sequences with blood. Donor-recipient repertoire similarity was low at 1-2 months, rising over year one. Recipient CMV seropositivity and CMV reactivation strongly tracked TRB clonality.

A word on this clone: Its antigen is still unknown.

The CDR3 is made up of 19 amino acids. Germline V gives CDR1 MNHEY, CDR2 SMNVEV (reference sequence). J gave up 1 base and V 5 bases, and 15 bases lay outside the gene matches. Treatment was busulfan-fludarabine conditioning, a marrow graft, and cyclophosphamide on days +3 and +4. TCRdb keeps only in-frame clones here, not all; method: immunoSEQ multiplex PCR. The sample records about 6,800 clones, under 95% being singletons. The clonotype originates from a female patient aged 50-59 years who received an allogeneic stem cell transplant from a related donor, was CMV-positive, and had no GVHD. Some T cells here may be from the graft donor. This specimen consisted of PBMCs, obtained approximately 1,300 days after allogeneic stem cell transplant with posttransplant cyclophosphamide. The chain has TRBV27 and TRBJ2-7; TRBD2 matches 12 bases. CDR3 loop: CASSQTLRTSGRRSYEQYF. CDR3 nucleotides: TGTGCCAGCAGTCAAACTTTGCGAACTAGCGGGAGGAGGTCCTACGAGCAGTACTTC.